This is a list of T cell receptor beta chains from one sample in a study of response to subunit inactivated influenza vaccine. TCRdb reanalysed the RT-PCR reads using MiXCR and keeps one entry per CDR3 protein. Of about 700,000 distinct CDR3 sequences listed, 14% are singletons. Here the sequenced sample was PBMCs from blood, taken 14 to 15 days before vaccination. The receptors come from a man in his forties or fifties who received an inactivated influenza vaccine. The CDR3 runs from the conserved cysteine through the conserved F or W. D genes are given only for firm matches. A clone size is listed for some rows: how often the clone was seen (once, few, many), or a class if it is expanded.

abundance	j_gene	v_gene	d_gene	CDR3aa	CDR3nt
.	TRBJ2-5	TRBV6-5	.	CASSYNRVGGRETQYF	TGTGCCAGCAGTTATAATAGGGTAGGGGGTCGGGAGACCCAGTACTTC
.	TRBJ2-1	TRBV7-2	.	CASRLAPSYNEQFF	TGTGCCAGCCGCCTAGCGCCGTCCTACAATGAGCAGTTCTTC
few	TRBJ2-7	TRBV25-1	.	CASSGHGQGEGYEQYF	TGTGCCAGCAGTGGGCATGGTCAGGGTGAGGGTTACGAGCAGTACTTC
.	TRBJ1-6	TRBV7-2	.	CASTPWDPDNSPLHF	TGTGCCAGCACCCCATGGGACCCAGATAATTCACCCCTCCACTTT
.	TRBJ2-5	TRBV5-1	TRBD1	CASRQGWQETQYF	TGCGCCAGCAGACAGGGGTGGCAAGAGACCCAGTACTTC
few	TRBJ2-1	TRBV9	TRBD2	CASSTTLAGGPFYEQFF	TGTGCCAGCAGCACCACGCTGGCGGGAGGGCCCTTCTATGAGCAGTTCTTC
.	TRBJ2-5	TRBV27	TRBD2	CASSLGTRGETQYF	TGTGCCAGCAGTTTGGGGACTAGAGGGGAGACCCAGTACTTC
few	TRBJ2-7	TRBV20-1	TRBD1	CSALFRDRGYFRSYEQYF	TGCAGTGCCCTATTCCGGGACAGGGGGTATTTTAGGTCCTACGAGCAGTACTTC
.	TRBJ2-7	TRBV12-3/TRBV12-4	.	CASSFGAPGGRFYEQYF	TGTGCCAGCAGTTTTGGGGCCCCAGGGGGGCGCTTCTACGAGCAGTACTTC
.	TRBJ1-6	TRBV7-8	.	CASSPRLQVNNSPLHF	TGTGCCAGCAGCCCCCGACTACAGGTCAATAATTCACCCCTCCACTTT
few	TRBJ2-3	TRBV5-8	.	CASSSLRASSTDTQYF	TGTGCCAGCAGCTCGTTACGGGCCTCTAGCACAGATACGCAGTATTTT
.	TRBJ2-3	TRBV7-2	TRBD2	CASSLELLAGTDTQYF	TGTGCCAGCAGCTTAGAACTACTAGCGGGCACAGATACGCAGTATTTT
few	TRBJ2-3	TRBV6-5	.	CASRYYQGSQYTQYF	TGTGCCAGCAGATACTATCAGGGTTCTCAGTATACGCAGTATTTT
.	TRBJ2-4	TRBV5-6	TRBD1	CASTESPRTGAAVQYF	TGTGCCAGCACCGAATCCCCTCGGACAGGGGCAGCGGTTCAGTACTTC
.	TRBJ2-3	TRBV7-9	.	CASSLASQVGTDTQYF	TGTGCCAGCAGCTTAGCGTCGCAGGTGGGAACAGATACGCAGTATTTT
.	TRBJ2-7	TRBV9	.	CASSVVPETTRALQYF	TGTGCCAGCAGCGTAGTTCCCGAAACCACACGGGCGCTTCAGTACTTC
.	TRBJ1-1	TRBV12-3/TRBV12-4	.	CASSQGPYTEAFF	TGTGCCAGCAGTCAAGGGCCCTACACTGAAGCTTTCTTT
few	TRBJ1-2	TRBV5-1	.	CASSPSVQDYGYTF	TGCGCCAGCTCTCCGTCGGTGCAAGACTATGGCTACACCTTC
many	TRBJ2-1	TRBV3-1	TRBD2	CASSHRLAAEQFF	TGTGCCAGCAGCCATCGACTAGCGGCTGAGCAGTTCTTC
.	TRBJ1-1	TRBV2	.	CASRTNRALNTEAFF	TGTGCCAGCAGGACCAACAGGGCCCTGAACACTGAAGCTTTCTTT
few	TRBJ1-6	TRBV20-1	.	CSARDLYLTLHF	TGCAGTGCGCGGGACCTCTACTTAACCCTCCACTTT
.	TRBJ2-7	TRBV12-3/TRBV12-4	.	CASSLLGGNEQYF	TGTGCCAGCAGTTTGCTTGGAGGGAACGAGCAGTACTTC
.	TRBJ2-2	TRBV5-1	.	CASSFSANTGELFF	TGCGCCAGCAGCTTCTCGGCTAACACCGGGGAGCTGTTTTTT
many	TRBJ1-5	TRBV12-3/TRBV12-4	.	CASSLSPNGAQPQHF	TGTGCCAGCAGTTTAAGTCCCAACGGGGCTCAGCCCCAGCATTTT
many	TRBJ2-1	TRBV25-1	.	CASSWIQPPYNEQFF	TGTGCCAGCAGTTGGATCCAACCTCCGTACAATGAGCAGTTCTTC
few	TRBJ2-4	TRBV7-2	TRBD1	CASSLDRGRAKNIQYF	TGTGCCAGCAGCCTAGACAGGGGCAGAGCCAAAAACATTCAGTACTTC
few	TRBJ2-3	TRBV20-1	.	CSVIRRTDTQYF	TGCAGTGTAATCCGGCGCACAGATACGCAGTATTTT
few	TRBJ1-1	TRBV10-3	.	CAISEWVGRTDTEAFF	TGTGCCATCAGTGAGTGGGTCGGCAGGACGGACACTGAAGCTTTCTTT
many	TRBJ1-1	TRBV14	.	CASSQQSRTEAFF	TGTGCCAGCAGCCAACAGTCGAGGACTGAAGCTTTCTTT
.	TRBJ1-2	TRBV12-3/TRBV12-4	TRBD1	CASSTGQYYGYTF	TGTGCCAGCAGTACGGGACAGTACTATGGCTACACCTTC
.	TRBJ2-1	TRBV3-1	.	CASSQEVATYNEQFF	TGTGCCAGCAGCCAAGAAGTTGCCACCTACAATGAGCAGTTCTTC
few	TRBJ2-7	TRBV11-2	.	CASSSYRAGNFHGVYEQYF	TGTGCCAGCAGCTCCTACAGGGCAGGCAATTTTCACGGGGTCTACGAGCAGTACTTC
few	TRBJ2-2	TRBV4-3	.	CASSQDAWEAGELFF	TGCGCCAGCAGCCAAGATGCTTGGGAGGCCGGGGAGCTGTTTTTT
.	TRBJ2-7	TRBV7-2	TRBD1	CASSFAATGNYEQYF	TGTGCCAGCAGCTTCGCAGCGACAGGGAACTACGAGCAGTACTTC
.	TRBJ2-3	TRBV5-1	.	CASSLSGFPPDTQYF	TGCGCCAGCAGCTTGAGCGGCTTCCCCCCAGATACGCAGTATTTT
.	TRBJ2-1	TRBV20-1	TRBD2	CSARDPLAGGPRYSSSYNEQFF	TGCAGTGCTAGAGATCCCCTAGCGGGAGGGCCCAGGTATTCGAGCTCCTACAATGAGCAGTTCTTC
.	TRBJ2-1	TRBV12-3/TRBV12-4	TRBD1	CASSGDRGLYNEQFF	TGTGCCAGCAGTGGGGACAGGGGGCTATACAATGAGCAGTTCTTC
few	TRBJ2-1	TRBV20-1	.	CSARDTTRAYNEQFF	TGCAGTGCTAGAGATACGACCCGTGCCTACAATGAGCAGTTCTTC
.	TRBJ2-2	TRBV15	.	CATSTLTGELFF	TGTGCCACCAGCACTTTAACCGGGGAGCTGTTTTTT
.	TRBJ2-2	TRBV9	.	CASSVGQHTGELFF	TGTGCCAGCAGCGTAGGACAGCACACCGGGGAGCTGTTTTTT
many	TRBJ2-5	TRBV3-1	TRBD2	CASSRTTGTSVQETQYF	TGTGCCAGCAGCCGAACAACCGGGACTAGCGTACAAGAGACCCAGTACTTC
few	TRBJ2-1	TRBV12-3/TRBV12-4	TRBD2	CASRPSGSRSYNEQFF	TGTGCCAGCAGACCTAGCGGGAGTCGGTCCTACAATGAGCAGTTCTTC
.	TRBJ1-2	TRBV2	.	CASSGRLNYGYTF	TGTGCCAGCAGCGGACGATTAAACTATGGCTACACCTTC
.	TRBJ2-2	TRBV7-2	TRBD1	CASSYGQGAGTGELFF	TGTGCCAGCAGCTATGGACAGGGAGCAGGCACCGGGGAGCTGTTTTTT
many	TRBJ2-7	TRBV7-8	.	CASSLVSSPLQEQYF	TGTGCCAGCAGCTTAGTCAGTTCCCCCCTTCAAGAGCAGTACTTC
.	TRBJ2-1	TRBV7-8	TRBD2	CASSLTGGAGNEQFF	TGTGCCAGCAGCTTAACCGGGGGGGCCGGGAATGAGCAGTTCTTC
few	TRBJ2-7	TRBV10-3	.	CAISESGEQYF	TGTGCCATCAGTGAGTCCGGCGAGCAGTACTTC
.	TRBJ2-7	TRBV6-2/TRBV6-3	TRBD2	CASSHGGTVSDEQYF	TGTGCCAGCAGTCACGGGGGGACGGTATCTGACGAGCAGTACTTC
.	TRBJ2-3	TRBV30	.	CAWSVRPDTQYF	TGTGCCTGGAGTGTACGACCAGATACGCAGTATTTT
few	TRBJ1-2	TRBV5-6	TRBD1	CASSSDRAGGYTF	TGTGCCAGCAGCTCGGACAGGGCGGGTGGCTACACCTTC